The next 26 T cell receptor beta chains were all read from a single sample in a study of T cells after yellow fever vaccination. TCRdb recomputed calls from the 5' RACE reads with MiXCR, one row per CDR3 protein. Here the sample spans under 700,000 distinct CDR3 sequences, about a sixth being singletons. The sample was PBMCs, taken around 5 days after the first yellow fever vaccination. The receptors stem from a man between 18 and 35 years old who received the YFV17D yellow fever vaccine.

In this sample, this clonotype turned up a few times. The chain recombines TRBV3-1 with TRBJ1-1; a weak D match, TRBD1 (6 bases). In germline, CDR1 is LGHDT, CDR2 YNNKEL (reference sequence). The V end was cut by 1 base, the J end by 6 bases, with 18 bases between. CDR3 length: 16 amino acids. In DNA form, the CDR3 reads TGTGCCAGCAGCCAAGGACGCATCCTGGACAGCGCTGAAGCTTTCTTT. It is translated as CASSQGRILDSAEAFF.

This clonotype came up many times. V usage is TRBV19 and J usage is TRBJ2-7; possibly TRBD2 for D (7 bases). The germline gives CDR1 LNHDA, CDR2 SQIVND (reference sequence). This CDR3 spans 14 amino acids. Trimming pared 4 bases from V and 3 bases from J, leaving 13 bases between. DNA for the CDR3: TGTGCCAGTAGTAAGGGGGGGGCGTTCTACGAGCAGTACTTC. Protein product: CASSKGGAFYEQYF.

The rearrangement links TRBV3-1 to TRBJ2-7, with 9 bases matching TRBD1. This CDR3 region has 15 residues. Germline V gene lookup returns CDR1 LGHDT and CDR2 YNNKEL (reference sequence). V was pared by 3 bases and J by 1 base, with 4 bases of the junction left unmatched. This chain's CDR3 is CASSHPGQGSYEQYF. The CDR3 nucleotides read TGTGCCAGCAGCCACCCGGGACAGGGTTCCTACGAGCAGTACTTC.

The chain couples TRBV24-1 to TRBJ2-2, with D maybe TRBD1 (5 bases). Germline CDR1 and CDR2: KGHDR and SFDVKD. This CDR3 has 15 residues. V lost 3 bases, J lost 2 bases, and 9 bases lay in between. The CDR3 DNA sequence: TGTGCCACCAGTGATGGGCAGGGTAACACCGGGGAGCTGTTTTTT. It translates to CATSDGQGNTGELFF.

V is TRBV6-1 and J is TRBJ2-1; TRBD1 might be the D (6 bases). The ends were cut back, 5 bases at V and 5 bases at J, with 16 bases in the middle. The germline gives CDR1 MNHNS, CDR2 SASEGT. The CDR3 length is 15 residues. The CDR3 DNA is TGTGCCAGCAGTAGCCCCCGGACAGCTGACAATGAGCAGTTCTTC. Translated, it gives CASSSPRTADNEQFF.

CDR3 amino acids: CASYPGVSADTQYF. CDR3 nucleotides: TGCGCCAGCTATCCAGGGGTTTCGGCAGATACGCAGTATTTT. The chain recombines TRBV5-1 with TRBJ2-3; weak D call: TRBD1 (6 bases). Germline values: CDR1 SGHRS, CDR2 YFSETQ. Trimming took off 7 bases at V and 4 bases at J, with 16 bases between the two ends. The CDR3 contains 14 residues.

J is TRBJ2-3 and V is TRBV6-1, with 10 bases fitting TRBD2. J gave up 5 bases and V 6 bases, and 11 bases lay outside the gene matches. The CDR3 loop spans 16 amino acids. CDR1 and CDR2 from the germline V gene are MNHNS and SASEGT. The CDR3 sequence is CASSQAQRGGGDTQYF. CDR3 sequence (DNA): TGTGCCAGCAGCCAGGCCCAGCGGGGGGGCGGAGATACGCAGTATTTT.

This clonotype was seen a few times. The V call is TRBV6-1, the J call TRBJ2-2; D possibly uses TRBD1 or TRBD2 (6 bases each). Germline V gene sequence: CDR1 MNHNS, CDR2 SASEGT. With 7 bases removed from V and 4 bases from J, the gap between germline ends came to 16 bases. The CDR3 is 15 amino acids. CDR3 sequence reads: CASNFRGPFTGELFF. CDR3 nucleotides: TGTGCCAGCAACTTTCGGGGGCCGTTCACCGGGGAGCTGTTTTTT.

CDR3 coding DNA: TGTGCCAGCAGTTACGGACTAGCGGGGGCAACCTCGGGGGAGCAGTACTTC. Translation: CASSYGLAGATSGEQYF. The chain employs TRBV27 and TRBJ2-7; 13 nucleotides align to TRBD2. Germline-derived CDR1 and CDR2 are MNHEY and SMNVEV (reference sequence). The CDR3 spans 17 residues. V gave up 4 bases and J gave up 7 bases; unmatched junction bases: 13.

This clonotype was seen a few times. The chain has TRBV7-2 and TRBJ1-2; 10 bases are shared with TRBD1. CDR3 size: 13 residues. Per the germline V gene, CDR1 is SGHTA and CDR2 is FQGNSA. The J segment lost 8 bases and the V segment lost 5 bases, leaving 5 bases of the junction unmatched. Written as DNA, the CDR3 is TGTGCCAGCAGCCCCTGGACAGGGGGGGGCTACACCTTC. It is translated as CASSPWTGGGYTF.

This clonotype has just a few counts. The chain carries TRBV27 and TRBJ1-4; 12 bases align to TRBD1. This CDR3 has 14 amino acids. Trimming removed 3 bases from V and 9 bases from J; junction bases left unmatched: 2. Germline V gives CDR1 MNHEY, CDR2 SMNVEV (reference sequence). CDR3 nucleotide sequence: TGTGCCAGCAGTTTGGGACAGGGGGCCCAAAAACTGTTTTTT. Its protein is CASSLGQGAQKLFF.

This clonotype was seen a handful of times. The rearrangement links TRBV20-1 to TRBJ1-5; D is ambiguous. V lost 6 bases, J lost 2 bases, and 17 bases lay in between. Germline V gene data show CDR1 as DFQATT and CDR2 as SNEGSKA (reference sequence). This CDR3 is built from 15 residues. The CDR3: CSASTHGIGNQPQHF. The CDR3 DNA is TGCAGTGCCTCAACACACGGGATCGGCAATCAGCCCCAGCATTTT.

This clonotype was observed a handful of times. J is TRBJ2-3 and V is TRBV5-1; 9 nucleotides align to TRBD2. This CDR3 has 15 residues. Germline V lookup: CDR1 SGHRS, CDR2 YFSETQ. V lost 2 bases, J lost 7 bases, and 8 bases stayed unmatched. The DNA for the CDR3 is TGCGCCAGCAGCTTCTTAGCGGGGGAAATCTATACGCAGTATTTT. This encodes CASSFLAGEIYTQYF.

This clonotype turned up a few times. This chain uses TRBV5-1 with TRBJ1-1; D might be TRBD1 (5 bases). The ends were cut back, 0 bases at V and 10 bases at J, with 13 bases in the middle. This CDR3 spans 13 amino acids. Germline CDR1 is SGHRS and CDR2 is YFSETQ. CDR3 nucleotide sequence: TGCGCCAGCAGCTTGGAGGGCAGGGTGGCAGCTTTCTTT. This gives the protein CASSLEGRVAAFF. The entire variable domain, with the rest obtained from reference TRBV5-1 and TRBJ1-1, is as follows: KAGVTQTPRYLIKTRGQQVTLSCSPISGHRSVSWYQQTPGQGLQFLFEYFSETQRNKGNFPGRFSGRQFSNSRSEMNVSTLELGDSALYLCASSLEGRVAAFFGQGTRLTVV.

This sequence joins TRBV3-1 and TRBJ2-7; no reliable D call. The V and J ends lost 3 bases and 2 bases respectively, with 11 bases between them. Germline V gene data show CDR1 as LGHDT and CDR2 as YNNKEL (reference sequence). CDR3 length: 14 residues. The CDR3 DNA reads TGTGCCAGCAGCCAGGAGTTACCCGCCTACGAGCAGTACTTC. It codes for CASSQELPAYEQYF.

This clonotype has at least ten counts. V gene TRBV10-3 combines with J gene TRBJ2-5; tentatively, D is TRBD1 (5 bases). Looked up from germline, CDR1 is ENHRY and CDR2 is SYGVKD. CDR3 length equals 15 residues. Between the trimmed V and J ends, which lost 0 bases and 4 bases, there was a span of 12 bases. The CDR3 DNA is TGTGCCATCAGTGAGTCGGGGCACCACTTAGAGACCCAGTACTTC. Translating gives CAISESGHHLETQYF.

The rearrangement links TRBV4-1 to TRBJ2-1; D is ambiguous. This CDR3 contains 16 residues. CDR1 is MGHRA, CDR2 YSYEKL, per germline. Trimming pared 0 bases from V and 3 bases from J, leaving 12 bases between. The CDR3 protein is CASSQDRASNYNEQFF. The CDR3 DNA sequence: TGCGCCAGCAGCCAAGATAGGGCTAGTAACTACAATGAGCAGTTCTTC.

This clonotype was picked up many times. The chain employs TRBV2 and TRBJ2-7; D gene unclear. Germline CDR1 and CDR2: SNHLY and FYNNEI. V lost 4 bases and J 3 bases, leaving 10 bases between the germline ends. This CDR3 is built from 13 residues. CDR3 nucleotides: TGTGCCAGCAGTGGCACATCGAGCTACGAGCAGTACTTC. Translation gives CASSGTSSYEQYF. Variable domain in full (rest from reference TRBV2 and TRBJ2-7): EPEVTQTPSHQVTQMGQEVILRCVPISNHLYFYWYRQILGQKVEFLVSFYNNEISEKSEIFDDQFSVERPDGSNFTLKIRSTKLEDSAMYFCASSGTSSYEQYFGPGTRLTVT.

J is TRBJ1-1 and V is TRBV18, with D uncertain. The CDR3 runs to 15 residues. Trimming left V 3 bases short and J 0 bases short, with 11 bases between. Per germline, CDR1 KGHSH and CDR2 LQKENI. The DNA for the CDR3 is TGTGCCAGCTCACCTGGGCGGCCCGTGAACACTGAAGCTTTCTTT. Translating it yields CASSPGRPVNTEAFF.

This clonotype was detected a few times. The chain couples TRBV5-6 to TRBJ2-1; 12 bases map to TRBD2. V lost 4 bases and J lost 9; bases outside the gene matches: 5. The CDR3 has 14 amino acids. The germline V gene encodes CDR1 SGHDT and CDR2 YYEEEE. The CDR3 protein is CASSLAGGPPEQFF. The CDR3 coding sequence is TGTGCCAGCAGCCTAGCGGGGGGGCCCCCTGAGCAGTTCTTC.

This clonotype was detected only a few times. This chain connects TRBV15 to TRBJ2-2, with 8 bases fitting TRBD1. CDR1 and CDR2 (germline): LNHNV, YYDKDF (reference sequence). The CDR3 is 15 residues long. Trimming cost V 5 bases and J 3 bases; bases outside gene matches: 5. CDR3 DNA: TGTGCCACCAGCGGGGACAGGATAGACACCGGGGAGCTGTTTTTT. Translated: CATSGDRIDTGELFF.

This clonotype was seen a handful of times. The chain combines TRBV14 with TRBJ2-2, with D unclear. Trimming pared 5 bases from V and 5 bases from J, leaving 12 bases between. Germline CDR1 SGHDN, CDR2 FVKESK. The CDR3 contains 14 residues. This CDR3 reads CASSKTDGTGELFF. CDR3 DNA sequence: TGTGCCAGCAGCAAAACGGACGGGACCGGGGAGCTGTTTTTT.

The V and J genes are TRBV6-5 and TRBJ2-3, with D possibly matching TRBD2 (5 bases). In germline, CDR1 is MNHEY, CDR2 SVGAGI. Trimming removed 0 bases at V and 6 bases at J, with 22 bases between. The CDR3 runs to 18 residues. CDR3 loop: CASSYSKGGRPSSDTQYF. The CDR3 region has the DNA TGTGCCAGCAGTTACTCGAAAGGAGGACGACCGAGCTCGGATACGCAGTATTTT.

The chain employs TRBV7-2 and TRBJ2-4; the match to TRBD2 covers 12 bases. Per the germline V gene, CDR1 is SGHTA and CDR2 is FQGNSA. The CDR3 totals 16 residues. With V trimmed by 6 bases and J by 7 bases, 10 bases remained unmatched. DNA for the CDR3: TGTGCCAGCAGAGGAGAACTAGCGGGGGGTCGGAACATTCAGTACTTC. Its translation is CASRGELAGGRNIQYF.

This clonotype was seen more than once but under ten times. The CDR3 bases are TGTGCCAGCAGCCTACGTTCAGGGAATGAAAAACTGTTTTTT. As protein: CASSLRSGNEKLFF. The J gene is TRBJ1-4, the V gene TRBV7-2, with a possible D match to TRBD1 (5 bases). Germline lookup yields CDR1 SGHTA and CDR2 FQGNSA. V was shortened by 5 bases and J by 5 bases, with 12 bases between the two germline ends. The CDR3 is 14 amino acids.

The chain is built from TRBV20-1 and TRBJ2-1; D not certain. Per germline, CDR1 DFQATT and CDR2 SNEGSKA (reference sequence). The CDR3 runs 14 residues. Trimming removed 0 bases at V and 5 bases at J, with 11 bases between. CDR3 bases: TGCAGTGCTAGAGACCGGCAGAGAAACAATGAGCAGTTCTTC. It translates to CSARDRQRNNEQFF.